One sample yielded the 20 T cell receptor beta chains listed below, sequenced in a study of blood T cell repertoires in COVID-19. Only in-frame clones appear in the TCRdb table, and some are missing; sequencing was by immunoSEQ multiplex PCR. The sample includes more than 150,000 clones, approximately 87% of them seen just once. Material: peripheral blood. The source of these receptors is a woman in her seventies with acute or convalescent COVID-19.

The chain combines TRBV7-2 with TRBJ1-1; no firm D call. This CDR3 region has 17 residues. The germline V and J ends were trimmed by 0 bases and 0 bases, with 14 bases remaining between them. Germline CDR1 SGHTA, CDR2 FQGNSA. In nucleotides, the CDR3 is TGTGCCAGCAGCTTAGCTAGATCGTCCGAAATGAACACTGAAGCTTTCTTT. Translated: CASSLARSSEMNTEAFF.

This clone was detected only a few times. The DNA for the CDR3 is TGTGCCAGCAGCCAGCGGACAGGGGAGGGCTACACCTTC. Translating it yields CASSQRTGEGYTF. The genes are TRBV4-2 and TRBJ1-2; 9 nucleotides align to TRBD1. This CDR3 contains 13 residues. Germline V CDR1 and CDR2: LGHNA, YNFKEQ. V dropped 3 bases and J dropped 8; count of bases not matched to a gene: 4.

The sample holds one count of this clone. This chain links TRBV6-2 or TRBV6-3 with TRBJ1-2; possible D gene TRBD1, 5 bases. The CDR3 is made up of 15 amino acids. Germline V lookup: CDR1 MNHEY, CDR2 SVGEGT. V was pared by 0 bases and J by 4 bases, with 12 bases between. The CDR3 protein is CASSYSSFQGYGYTF. In DNA form, the CDR3 reads TGTGCCAGCAGTTACTCTTCATTTCAGGGCTATGGCTACACCTTC.

This chain uses TRBV7-8 with TRBJ2-5; D perhaps matches TRBD1 (5 bases). The CDR3 totals 13 residues. V was pared by 1 base and J by 4 bases, with 7 bases between. From germline, CDR1 is SGHVS and CDR2 FQNEAQ. The CDR3 is CASSLDRGETQYF. DNA of the CDR3: TGTGCCAGCAGCTTAGATAGGGGAGAGACCCAGTACTTC.

This clone was picked up a small number of times. The V and J genes are TRBV3-1 (or the pseudogene TRBV3-2) and TRBJ1-1; unclear D gene. V lost 1 base and J 1 base, leaving 10 bases between the germline ends. Germline-derived CDR1 and CDR2 are LGHDT and YNNKEL (reference sequence). This CDR3 has 15 residues. CDR3 bases: TGTGCCAGCAGCCAAGTCAGGATTGGGAACACTGAAGCTTTCTTT. This codes for CASSQVRIGNTEAFF.

This chain uses TRBV7-9 with TRBJ1-4, with a weak D call TRBD1 (6 bases). The germline gives CDR1 SEHNR, CDR2 FQNEAQ (reference sequence). The CDR3 sequence is 17 residues long. Trimming removed 3 bases at V and 2 bases at J, with 16 bases between. The CDR3 here is CASSFLYSQGTNEKLFF. DNA of the CDR3: TGTGCCAGCAGCTTCTTATACTCCCAGGGGACTAATGAAAAACTGTTTTTT.

The chain carries TRBV19 and TRBJ1-6; 8 bases map to TRBD1. J gave up 4 bases and V 3 bases, and 8 bases lay outside the gene matches. CDR1 is LNHDA, CDR2 SQIVND, per germline (reference sequence). This CDR3 is 17 amino acids long. The CDR3 nucleotides read TGTGCCAGTAGTATCACAGTTCGGGACAGGTATAATTCACCCCTCCACTTT. Translating it yields CASSITVRDRYNSPLHF. The complete variable domain, with remaining parts taken from reference TRBV19 and TRBJ1-6, reads DGGITQSPKYLFRKEGQNVTLSCEQNLNHDAMYWYRQDPGQGLRLIYYSQIVNDFQKGDIAEGYSVSREKKESFPLTVTSAQKNPTAFYLCASSITVRDRYNSPLHFGNGTRLTVT.

The chain combines TRBV4-3 with TRBJ1-3; D uncertain. V was trimmed by 3 bases and J by 0 bases, leaving 6 bases between them. Germline loops: CDR1 LGHNA, CDR2 YSLEER. There are 14 residues in the CDR3. CDR3 amino acids: CASSQGSSGNTIYF. Here the CDR3 DNA reads TGCGCCAGCAGCCAGGGGAGCTCTGGAAACACCATATATTTT.

The chain recombines TRBV19 with TRBJ2-1, with 8 bases fitting TRBD2. The V gene end was trimmed by 4 bases and the J gene end by 4 bases; junction bases not matched to a gene: 6. CDR1 and CDR2 from the germline V gene are LNHDA and SQIVND (reference sequence). The CDR3 is 15 residues long. The CDR3 coding sequence is TGTGCCAGTAGTACTCCTAGCGGGCAATACAATGAGCAGTTCTTC. Translated, it gives CASSTPSGQYNEQFF.

The CDR3 DNA reads TGTGCCAGTAGTTCAAGGGGGGAGACCCAGTACTTC. This translates into CASSSRGETQYF. The chain is built from TRBV19 and TRBJ2-5; D possibly corresponds to TRBD1 (6 bases). The germline V gene encodes CDR1 LNHDA and CDR2 SQIVND (reference sequence). This CDR3 is 12 amino acids long. The V and J ends lost 5 bases and 5 bases respectively, with 9 bases between them.

The genes are TRBV11-3 and TRBJ1-1, with unresolved D. Germline V CDR1 and CDR2: SGHNT, YENEEA. The CDR3 has 13 amino acids. Trimming removed 3 bases from V and 0 bases from J, with 5 bases in between. This chain's CDR3 is CASSFEMNTEAFF. CDR3 sequence (DNA): TGTGCCAGCAGCTTCGAGATGAACACTGAAGCTTTCTTT.

The chain employs TRBV29-1 and TRBJ1-2; D is uncertain. This CDR3 contains 13 residues. Germline CDR1 SQVTM, CDR2 ANQGSEA. With 4 bases removed from V and 7 bases from J, the gap between germline ends came to 16 bases. The CDR3 loop is CSVVPSGGSGYTF. DNA for the CDR3: TGCAGCGTTGTCCCTAGTGGAGGAAGTGGCTACACCTTC.

V is TRBV29-1 and J is TRBJ2-7; 9 bases match TRBD1. Looked up from germline, CDR1 is SQVTM and CDR2 is ANQGSEA. The CDR3 extends over 14 amino acids. With V trimmed by 7 bases and J by 4 bases, 11 bases remained unmatched. The chain's CDR3 is CSAGTGTGFYEQYF. DNA of the CDR3: TGCAGCGCCGGGACCGGGACAGGGTTTTACGAGCAGTACTTC.

The J gene is TRBJ2-7, the V gene TRBV7-2; 11 bases line up with TRBD2. Germline CDR1 SGHTA, CDR2 FQGNSA. Losses at the gene ends were 0 bases for V and 1 base for J; bases not matched to a gene: 5. The CDR3 runs 17 residues. The DNA for the CDR3 is TGTGCCAGCAGCTTAGCTAGCGGGGGGGCGGGATCCTACGAGCAGTACTTC. Translation: CASSLASGGAGSYEQYF.

The chain recombines TRBV18 with TRBJ1-1, with D unresolved. The V and J ends lost 4 bases and 4 bases respectively, with 13 bases between them. The CDR3 runs 14 residues. Germline CDR1 KGHSH, CDR2 LQKENI. Written as DNA, the CDR3 is TGTGCCAGCTCACTTAACGAGGGTCGCACTGAAGCTTTCTTT. This gives the protein CASSLNEGRTEAFF.

The chain recombines TRBV6-6 with TRBJ2-6; D perhaps matches TRBD1 (6 bases). V dropped 5 bases and J dropped 0 bases, with 17 bases sitting between them. Germline V gene sequence: CDR1 MNHNY, CDR2 SVGAGI (reference sequence). The CDR3 sequence is 18 residues long. The CDR3 is CASSLTGTRDSGANVLTF. The CDR3 nucleotides read TGTGCCAGCAGTCTTACCGGGACACGCGACTCTGGGGCCAACGTCCTGACTTTC.

The chain links TRBV28 to TRBJ1-2; 10 nucleotides align to TRBD1. V trimming: 6 bases; J trimming: 5 bases; junction bases outside the gene matches: 9. Per the germline V gene, CDR1 is MDHEN and CDR2 is SYDVKM. This CDR3 comprises 15 residues. The CDR3 DNA follows: TGTGCCAGCAGGACAGGGGGCGCGGACACATATGGCTACACCTTC. Its translation is CASRTGGADTYGYTF.

The chain uses TRBV2 and TRBJ2-1, with D uncertain. The CDR3 totals 13 residues. Trimming took off 8 bases at V and 9 bases at J, with 17 bases between the two ends. CDR1 is SNHLY, CDR2 FYNNEI, per germline. Here the CDR3 DNA reads TGTGCCAGCGGCTCGAGGCGTCTAGGTGAGCAGTTCTTC. This codes for CASGSRRLGEQFF.

V is TRBV7-2 and J is TRBJ1-2; 7 bases map to TRBD1. This CDR3 is built from 15 residues. Trimming cost V 5 bases and J 4 bases; bases outside gene matches: 10. Looked up from germline, CDR1 is SGHTA and CDR2 is FQGNSA. CDR3 DNA sequence: TGTGCCAGCAGCCCGGAAGGGACAGCAATCTATGGCTACACCTTC. Amino acids: CASSPEGTAIYGYTF.

This chain connects TRBV6-5 to TRBJ1-6, with no clear D. V lost 7 bases, J lost 0 bases, and 7 bases lay in between. Per germline, CDR1 MNHEY and CDR2 SVGAGI. The CDR3 has 14 residues. For the CDR3, the DNA is TGTGCCAGCATTGGGAGCTCCTATAATTCACCCCTCCACTTT. Residues: CASIGSSYNSPLHF.